These 26 T cell receptor beta chains share one sample of origin, sequenced in a study of blood T cells in healthy people across ages. Primed by a sample-barcoded 5' primer and a J-beta primer mix, a second PCR proceeded for 7 to 11 cycles. Using its own MiXCR run on the 5' RACE reads, TCRdb lists one record per CDR3 protein. The sample records over 500,000 distinct CDR3 sequences, over 40% being singletons. Material for sequencing was blood. All receptors come from a woman of 80 years or more in good health.

This clonotype was counted many times. The chain employs TRBV18 and TRBJ2-1; D gene unclear. V was pared by 0 bases and J by 2 bases, with 2 bases between. The length of the CDR3 is 13 residues. CDR1 and CDR2 (germline): KGHSH, LQKENI. The CDR3 nucleotides are TGTGCCAGCTCACCACCGACCTACAATGAGCAGTTCTTC. It is translated as CASSPPTYNEQFF.

This clonotype came up a few times. The chain recombines TRBV18 with TRBJ2-4; D gene ambiguous. The CDR3 has 14 residues. The V gene lost 1 base and the J gene lost 2 bases, with 6 bases spanning the gap. Germline assignment: CDR1 KGHSH and CDR2 LQKENI. Written as DNA, the CDR3 is TGTGCCAGCTCACCACGTGGGACCAAAAACATTCAGTACTTC. Translated, it gives CASSPRGTKNIQYF. Full variable domain (outside the CDR3, taken from reference TRBV18 and TRBJ2-4): NAGVMQNPRHLVRRRGQEARLRCSPMKGHSHVYWYRQLPEEGLKFMVYLQKENIIDESGMPKERFSAEFPKEGPSILRIQQVVRGDSAAYFCASSPRGTKNIQYFGAGTRLSVL.

About this clonotype itself: A much larger clone lies a single base off, so this may be a read error. The chain employs TRBV2 and TRBJ1-6; the D is unclear. Germline V gives CDR1 SNHLY, CDR2 FYNNEI. This CDR3 is 15 amino acids long. Here the CDR3 DNA reads TGTGCCAGCCTTTCGAAAGGAACCTATAATTCACTCCTCCACTTT. Its translation is CASLSKGTYNSLLHF.

The chain has TRBV25-1 and TRBJ2-7, with 10 bases identical to TRBD1. The trim removed 0 bases at V and 6 bases at J, leaving 14 bases unmatched. The CDR3 loop spans 18 amino acids. CDR1 is MGHDK and CDR2 is SYGVNS in the germline V gene. CDR3 coding DNA: TGTGCCAGCAGTGAATATGACCCCGGGGACAGGGGTTTTCGCGAGCAGTACTTC. It codes for CASSEYDPGDRGFREQYF.

The J gene is TRBJ2-5, the V gene TRBV30, with D perhaps TRBD1 or TRBD2 (5 bases each). Trimming left V 8 bases short and J 7 bases short, with 14 bases between. Germline V CDR1 and CDR2: GTSNPN, SVGIG (reference sequence). The CDR3 totals 11 residues. CDR3 DNA sequence: TGTGCCCGGCGAGGGGAGAGGACCCAGTACTTC. Amino acids: CARRGERTQYF.

This clonotype was seen ten or more times. The chain combines TRBV20-1 with TRBJ2-1, with 7 bases fitting TRBD2. CDR1 is DFQATT, CDR2 SNEGSKA, per germline (reference sequence). The junction had 7 bases not matched to a gene; V was cut back by 5 bases and J by 3 bases. This CDR3 comprises 14 residues. CDR3 sequence (DNA): TGCAGTGCTTCCCTAGCGGTTGTCTACAATGAGCAGTTCTTC. Translation gives CSASLAVVYNEQFF.

There are many counts of this clonotype. This chain links TRBV30 with TRBJ1-2; D might be TRBD1 (5 bases). V was trimmed by 8 bases and J by 4 bases, leaving 14 bases between them. Germline CDR1 and CDR2: GTSNPN and SVGIG (reference sequence). The CDR3 sequence is 12 residues long. CDR3 residues: CALTLGVYGYTF. CDR3 DNA: TGTGCCCTGACTTTAGGGGTCTATGGCTACACCTTC.

This clonotype was counted at least ten times. The chain combines TRBV7-3 with TRBJ2-1; D might be TRBD1 (7 bases). V gave up 5 bases and J gave up 1 base, with 15 bases separating them. CDR3 size: 16 residues. From germline, CDR1 is SGHTA and CDR2 FQGTGA. CDR3 amino acids: CASSQQGTYSYNEQFF. The DNA of the CDR3 is TGTGCCAGCAGCCAACAGGGGACTTATTCCTACAATGAGCAGTTCTTC.

This clonotype was recorded a few times. The V call is TRBV25-1, the J call TRBJ2-3, with TRBD2 as a possible D gene (5 bases). With 2 bases removed from V and 2 bases from J, the gap between germline ends came to 11 bases. The CDR3 covers 15 residues. The germline V gene has CDR1 MGHDK and CDR2 SYGVNS. CDR3 residues: CASSEDERFTDTQYF. DNA of the CDR3: TGTGCCAGCAGTGAAGATGAGCGGTTCACAGATACGCAGTATTTT. Variable domain in full (rest from reference TRBV25-1 and TRBJ2-3): EADIYQTPRYLVIGTGKKITLECSQTMGHDKMYWYQQDPGMELHLIHYSYGVNSTEKGDLSSESTVSRIRTEHFPLTLESARPSHTSQYLCASSEDERFTDTQYFGPGTRLTVL.

The chain links TRBV30 to TRBJ1-5; D is ambiguous. The V gene's germline CDR1 is GTSNPN and CDR2 SVGIG (reference sequence). The CDR3 loop spans 14 amino acids. V lost 0 bases, J lost 1 base, and 7 bases lay in between. The CDR3 DNA is TGTGCCTGGAGTGTTCTGGGCAGCAATCAGCCCCAGCATTTT. Amino acid sequence: CAWSVLGSNQPQHF. Supplemented by reference TRBV30 and TRBJ1-5, the full variable domain reads SQTIHQWPATLVQPVGSPLSLECTVEGTSNPNLYWYRQAAGRGLQLLFYSVGIGQISSEVPQNLSASRPQDRQFILSSKKLLLSDSGFYLCAWSVLGSNQPQHFGDGTRLSIL.

This clonotype came up a few times. The rearrangement links TRBV28 to TRBJ1-2; TRBD1 is a possible D gene (5 bases). The CDR3 runs to 15 residues. Trimming removed 4 bases at V and 0 bases at J, with 12 bases between. CDR1 and CDR2 from the germline V gene are MDHEN and SYDVKM. This CDR3 is CASSSGGTPNYGYTF. CDR3 nucleotide sequence: TGTGCCAGCAGTTCGGGAGGGACGCCTAACTATGGCTACACCTTC.

Of note for this clonotype: Since a much larger clone is just one base distant, this may be a read error. The V and J genes are TRBV7-3 and TRBJ2-3; a possible D gene is TRBD1 (5 bases). CDR3 length equals 15 residues. The V end was cut by 6 bases, the J end by 3 bases, with 16 bases between. Germline V gives CDR1 SGHTA, CDR2 FQGTGA. CDR3 sequence reads: CASRSPGQRTDTQYF. The CDR3 DNA sequence: TGTGCCAGCAGGTCCCCCGGACAAAGGACAGATACGCAGTATTTT.

The V gene is TRBV29-1, the J gene TRBJ1-4; D not resolved. Trimming shortened V by 4 bases and J by 0 bases, and 9 bases separated the two germline ends. The germline V gene encodes CDR1 SQVTM and CDR2 ANQGSEA. The length of the CDR3 is 14 residues. CDR3 DNA sequence: TGCAGCGTTGCAGTTGCCGCAACTAATGAAAAACTGTTTTTT. It specifies CSVAVAATNEKLFF.

This clonotype was recorded a few times. V usage is TRBV20-1 and J usage is TRBJ1-4, with a possible D match to TRBD1 (6 bases). Germline values: CDR1 DFQATT, CDR2 SNEGSKA (reference sequence). The length of the CDR3 is 14 residues. V lost 1 base, J lost 2 bases, and 8 bases lay in between. CDR3 in DNA: TGCAGTGCTAGAGTTCAGGGGACTAATGAAAAACTGTTTTTT. Protein sequence: CSARVQGTNEKLFF.

This clonotype was picked up a small number of times. The CDR3: CASSSRGTPTYEQYF. DNA for the CDR3: TGCGCCAGCAGCTCTCGGGGGACCCCGACCTACGAGCAGTACTTC. The J gene is TRBJ2-7, the V gene TRBV5-1, with a weak D call TRBD2 (6 bases). Trimming left V 3 bases short and J 2 bases short, with 15 bases between. This CDR3 has 15 amino acids. Germline lookup yields CDR1 SGHRS and CDR2 YFSETQ.

This clonotype showed up many times. This sequence joins TRBV20-1 and TRBJ2-3; no firm D call. Trimming took 4 bases from V and 5 from J, leaving 13 bases between them. Germline V gene sequence: CDR1 DFQATT, CDR2 SNEGSKA (reference sequence). The CDR3 sequence is 13 residues long. The CDR3: CSATGNLKDTQYF. As DNA, the CDR3 is TGCAGTGCTACCGGCAATCTGAAAGATACGCAGTATTTT.

Many counts were recorded for this clonotype. The chain combines TRBV21-1 with TRBJ2-7; no DNA check was done on the table's D call, TRBD2. TRBV21-1 is classified as a pseudogene. The CDR3 covers 18 residues. The CDR3 region has the DNA TGTGCCAGCAGCAAAGGTGGTGTTGGCGGGAGAAAGACCTACGAGCAGTACTTC. This translates into CASSKGGVGGRKTYEQYF.

This clonotype appeared a single time. It may be a read error: a sequence one base away is much more abundant. The J gene is TRBJ2-3, the V gene TRBV6-1; D is perhaps TRBD1 (6 bases). This CDR3 contains 14 residues. V lost 4 bases to trimming and J lost 2 bases, with 10 bases between them. Germline-derived CDR1 and CDR2 are MNHNS and SASEGT. The CDR3 sequence: CASSGDKPTDTQYF. CDR3 DNA sequence: TGTGCCAGCAGTGGGGACAAACCCACAGATACGCAGTATTTT.

This clonotype has ten or more counts. This sequence joins TRBV3-1 and TRBJ2-3; a weak D match, TRBD1 (6 bases). This CDR3 spans 13 amino acids. CDR1 LGHDT and CDR2 YNNKEL come from the germline V gene (reference sequence). V was pared by 6 bases and J by 3 bases, with 10 bases between. CDR3 protein: CASSGQSTDTQYF. The CDR3 nucleotides read TGTGCCAGCAGTGGACAGTCGACAGATACGCAGTATTTT.

At least ten counts were recorded for this clonotype. The chain combines TRBV20-1 with TRBJ1-6; a possible D gene is TRBD1 (5 bases). The germline CDR1 and CDR2 sequences are DFQATT and SNEGSKA (reference sequence). V lost 3 bases, J lost 6 bases, and 9 bases lay in between. The CDR3 has 13 amino acids. CDR3 protein: CSASDRSNSPLHF. For the CDR3, the DNA is TGCAGTGCTAGTGACAGATCTAATTCACCCCTCCACTTT.

V gene TRBV9 combines with J gene TRBJ2-2; 8 nucleotides agree with TRBD1. Germline V gene sequence: CDR1 SGDLS, CDR2 YYNGEE. After removal of 0 bases from V and 6 bases from J, the junction contained 1 base not matched to a gene. The CDR3 has 14 amino acids. The CDR3 coding sequence is TGTGCCAGCAGCGTAGGGACAGGGCCCGGGGAGCTGTTTTTT. This encodes CASSVGTGPGELFF.

This clonotype turned up a few times. The chain joins TRBV27 to TRBJ2-1; 7 nucleotides line up with TRBD1. This CDR3 region has 13 residues. Germline CDR1 is MNHEY and CDR2 is SMNVEV (reference sequence). V lost 3 bases and J lost 10; bases outside the gene matches: 6. CDR3 sequence reads: CASSFQRGGEQFF. CDR3 bases: TGTGCCAGCAGTTTTCAAAGAGGGGGCGAGCAGTTCTTC.

The chain carries TRBV6-6 and TRBJ2-7; 9 bases line up with TRBD1. This CDR3 spans 13 amino acids. Trimming took 6 bases from V and 6 from J; bases not matched to a gene: 6. Germline assignment: CDR1 MNHNY and CDR2 SVGAGI (reference sequence). In DNA form, the CDR3 reads TGTGCCAGCAGCCTACAGGGGGCCGGCGAGCAGTACTTC. Protein: CASSLQGAGEQYF.

The CDR3 DNA reads as TGCAGTGCTCATTCGGGGAGGGCCAACTATGGCTACACCTTC. Its protein is CSAHSGRANYGYTF. The J gene is TRBJ1-2, the V gene TRBV20-1; D ambiguous. Germline CDR1 DFQATT, CDR2 SNEGSKA (reference sequence). V was shortened by 5 bases and J by 2 bases, with 15 bases between the two germline ends. CDR3 length: 14 residues.

This clonotype appeared many times. The chain links TRBV12-3 or TRBV12-4 to TRBJ2-1; D may match TRBD1 or TRBD2 (5 bases each). CDR3 length equals 15 residues. Trimming took off 5 bases at V and 5 bases at J, with 16 bases between the two ends. This CDR3 is CASSPGTTNDNEQFF. The DNA of the CDR3 is TGTGCCAGCAGTCCAGGGACCACCAACGACAATGAGCAGTTCTTC.

In this sample, this clonotype turned up a few times. This chain uses TRBV27 with TRBJ2-7; maybe TRBD2 (5 bases). The CDR3 has 12 amino acids. Germline V gene lookup returns CDR1 MNHEY and CDR2 SMNVEV (reference sequence). Trimming removed 8 bases from V and 6 bases from J, with 14 bases in between. In nucleotides, the CDR3 is TGTGCCAGCGGCCCGGGGAGTCGCGAGCAGTACTTC. The encoded protein is CASGPGSREQYF.